A selection of T cell receptor beta chains follows, all from one sample in a study of T cell responses to AZD1222 COVID-19 vaccine. The repertoire was sequenced with immunoSEQ multiplex PCR; TCRdb's copy has only in-frame clones and lacks some. The sample has a few hundred thousand clones; over 85% are singletons. Here the sequenced sample was peripheral blood, taken on day 0 of AZD1222 vaccination. These receptors were obtained from an adult in good health. Each CDR3 is given with its conserved first and last residue. D genes are given only for firm matches. The size field is filled for only some rows; it gives once, few, many or a size class.

TRBV12-3/TRBV12-4,TRBD2,once,TRBJ2-2,TGTGCCAGCAGTTTCCGGGGGGACGGGGAGCTGTTTTTT,CASSFRGDGELFF
TRBV24-1,-,-,TRBJ1-5,TGTGCCACCAGCGGGGGAAGCAATCAGCCCCAGCATTTT,CATSGGSNQPQHF
TRBV5-1,-,-,TRBJ1-3,TGCGCCAGCAGCTTGGGGGACGGCCCTGGAAACACCATATATTTT,CASSLGDGPGNTIYF
TRBV5-1,TRBD1,-,TRBJ2-1,TGCGCCAGCAGCTTGGTTGTCGGGGCAGGGGGCAAAGAGCAGTTCTTC,CASSLVVGAGGKEQFF
TRBV2,-,-,TRBJ1-4,TGTGCCAGCACGCAGGGACTAACTAATGAAAAACTGTTTTTT,CASTQGLTNEKLFF
TRBV6-1,-,-,TRBJ1-2,TGTGCCAGCAGTGAACTTGCCCTCGGGGGGAGTACCGGCTACACCTTC,CASSELALGGSTGYTF
TRBV2,TRBD2,-,TRBJ2-2,TGTGCCAGCAGGGGGACTAGCGGGAGCACCGGGGAGCTGTTTTTT,CASRGTSGSTGELFF
TRBV29-1,-,-,TRBJ2-5,TGCAGCGTTGAAGATCCGGGCACCCAGTACTTC,CSVEDPGTQYF
TRBV7-9,TRBD1,-,TRBJ1-2,TGTGCCAGCACCCGACCGAAGGGGGCTAATGGCTACACCTTC,CASTRPKGANGYTF
TRBV4-1,TRBD2,-,TRBJ2-3,TGCGCCAGCAGCCAGTGGACTAGCGGGGGGCTGGGGGATACGCAGTATTTT,CASSQWTSGGLGDTQYF
TRBV20-1,-,-,TRBJ1-2,TGCAGTGCCCTTGAGTCTGGCTACACCTTC,CSALESGYTF
TRBV24-1,TRBD1,-,TRBJ2-1,TGTGCCACCAGCCAGGGGGCGAGAAATGAGCAGTTCTTC,CATSQGARNEQFF
TRBV7-3,TRBD1,-,TRBJ1-1,TGTGCCAGCAGCTCCACAGGGGGCTTCACTGAAGCTTTCTTT,CASSSTGGFTEAFF
TRBV24-1,TRBD1,-,TRBJ1-1,TGTGCCACCAGTGATGACAGGGAATGGTATGGAGCTTTCTTT,CATSDDREWYGAFF
TRBV7-9,TRBD2,once,TRBJ2-7,TGTGCCAGCAGCCCGTGGACTAGTAAGGACGAGCAGTACTTC,CASSPWTSKDEQYF
TRBV7-3,-,-,TRBJ2-4,TGTGCCAGCAGCTTAGAGACAGAGAGCGTTTTTAGTCAGTACTTC,CASSLETESVFSQYF
TRBV5-8,-,few,TRBJ1-5,TGTGCCAGCAGCTTGTCCGCAGGTAGCAATCAGCCCCAGCATTTT,CASSLSAGSNQPQHF
TRBV7-6,-,-,TRBJ2-4,TGTGCCAGCGGCCCCACAGGAGGGAACATTCAGTACTTC,CASGPTGGNIQYF
TRBV27,-,-,TRBJ2-7,TGTGCCAGCAGTTTATCGTTAGGGAACGAGCAGTACTTC,CASSLSLGNEQYF
TRBV18,-,-,TRBJ2-5,TGTGCCAGCTCACCAGGGGTCCAAGAGACCCAGTACTTC,CASSPGVQETQYF
TRBV12-3/TRBV12-4,-,-,TRBJ2-2,TGTGCCAGCACCCCGAGGACCGGGGAGCTGTTTTTT,CASTPRTGELFF
TRBV4-1,-,-,TRBJ2-1,TGCGCCAGCAGCCACCTTGGAGGGGGAGGCAATGAGCAGTTCTTC,CASSHLGGGGNEQFF
TRBV10-3,TRBD2,-,TRBJ2-7,TGTGCCATCAGTCCTGACGCGCGGGAGTCCTACGAGCAGTACTTC,CAISPDARESYEQYF
TRBV6-4,-,once,TRBJ1-6,TGTGCCAGCAGTTCCCGGGGAGGCTATAATTCACCCCTCCACTTT,CASSSRGGYNSPLHF